This TCR beta chain comes out of a study of cytomegalovirus exposure and HLA in healthy donors. PCR employed 60 Vbeta and 13 Jbeta primers. Sequencing was performed with immunoSEQ multiplex PCR; in TCRdb, only in-frame clones are kept and a portion is missing. The data hold roughly 80,000 clones, with around 82% observed a single time. Study findings and constraints: Several of the most significant clusters appeared, in a later analysis, to be linked to common viral pathogens. In a later analysis, HLA-associated TCR beta chains were more clonally expanded than equally common others. Excluded: some indistinguishable V segments such as TRBV6-2 and TRBV6-3.

Looked up from germline, CDR1 is SGHVS and CDR2 is FQNEAQ. V was clipped by 7 bases and J by 1 base; unmatched bases: 5. The CDR3 runs 14 residues. Regarding this clone: Its antigen is currently unknown.

Regarding donors, all were healthy bone marrow donors. This clonotype was sampled from a male donor in good health and CMV-seronegative. The chain uses TRBV7-8 and TRBJ2-5; 8 nucleotides match TRBD2. Sequences were obtained from PBMCs. The CDR3 region is CASIQRGFQETQYF. CDR3 DNA sequence: TGTGCCAGCATCCAGCGGGGGTTCCAAGAGACCCAGTACTTC. The entire variable domain, with the rest obtained from reference TRBV7-8 and TRBJ2-5, is as follows: GAGVSQSPRYKVAKRGQDVALRCDPISGHVSLFWYQQALGQGPEFLTYFQNEAQLDKSGLPSDRFFAERPEGSVSTLKIQRTQQEDSAVYLCASIQRGFQETQYFGPGTRLLVL.